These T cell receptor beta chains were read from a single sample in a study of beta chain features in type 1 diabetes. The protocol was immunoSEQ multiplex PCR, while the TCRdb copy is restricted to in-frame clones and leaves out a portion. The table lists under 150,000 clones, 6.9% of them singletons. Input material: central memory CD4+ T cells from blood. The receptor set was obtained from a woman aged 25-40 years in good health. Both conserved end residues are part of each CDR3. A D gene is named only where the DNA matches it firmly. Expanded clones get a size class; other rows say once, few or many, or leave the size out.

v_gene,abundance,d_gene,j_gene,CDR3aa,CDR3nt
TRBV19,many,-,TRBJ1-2,CASSIDSQPRYGYTF,TGTGCCAGTAGTATCGACAGCCAACCTCGCTATGGCTACACCTTC
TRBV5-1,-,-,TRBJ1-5,CASSHSKGDQSNQPQHF,TGCGCCAGCAGCCACTCGAAGGGGGACCAGAGCAATCAGCCCCAGCATTTT
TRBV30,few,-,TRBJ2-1,CAWSLPAAYNEQFF,TGTGCCTGGAGTCTACCAGCGGCGTACAATGAGCAGTTCTTC
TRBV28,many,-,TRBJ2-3,CASSLIAQSTDTQYF,TGTGCCAGCAGTTTAATTGCCCAGAGCACAGATACGCAGTATTTT
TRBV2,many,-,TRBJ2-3,CASIEYRNTDTQYF,TGTGCCAGCATTGAGTACAGGAACACAGATACGCAGTATTTT
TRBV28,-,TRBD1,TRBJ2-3,CASSPGGRTGVDTQYF,TGTGCCAGCAGTCCTGGGGGGCGGACAGGGGTCGATACGCAGTATTTT
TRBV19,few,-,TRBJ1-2,CASSLPDGNYGYTF,TGTGCCAGTAGTCTACCAGACGGGAACTATGGCTACACCTTC
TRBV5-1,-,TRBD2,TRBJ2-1,CASSLVAGSSYNEQFF,TGCGCCAGCAGCTTGGTAGCGGGCAGCTCCTACAATGAGCAGTTCTTC
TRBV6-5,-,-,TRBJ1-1,CASSYTEPGSTEAFF,TGTGCCAGCAGTTACACCGAGCCAGGGTCCACTGAAGCTTTCTTT
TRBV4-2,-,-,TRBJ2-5,CASSQAQGTQYF,TGTGCCAGCAGCCAAGCCCAGGGGACCCAGTACTTC
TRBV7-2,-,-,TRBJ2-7,CASSLERSYEQYF,TGTGCCAGCAGCCTAGAGAGATCCTACGAGCAGTACTTC
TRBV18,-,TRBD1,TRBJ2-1,CASSPTGGRYNEQFF,TGTGCCAGCTCACCAACAGGGGGCAGGTACAATGAGCAGTTCTTC
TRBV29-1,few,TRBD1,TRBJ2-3,CSVEVTGVKHTDTQYF,TGCAGCGTTGAGGTTACAGGGGTCAAACACACAGATACGCAGTATTTT
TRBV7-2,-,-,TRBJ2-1,CASSHHGENYNEQFF,TGTGCCAGCAGCCATCACGGGGAAAACTACAATGAGCAGTTCTTC
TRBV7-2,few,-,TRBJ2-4,CASSLGGAKNIQYF,TGTGCCAGCAGCTTGGGAGGAGCCAAAAACATTCAGTACTTC
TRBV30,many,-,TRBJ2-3,CACLWQSTDTQYF,TGTGCCTGTCTGTGGCAGAGCACAGATACGCAGTATTTT
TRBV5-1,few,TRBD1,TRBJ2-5,CASSQGQGGQSETQYF,TGCGCCAGCAGCCAGGGACAGGGCGGTCAGTCGGAGACCCAGTACTTC
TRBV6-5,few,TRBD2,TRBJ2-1,CASSHGTSGSNEQFF,TGTGCCAGCAGTCACGGGACTAGCGGGAGTAATGAGCAGTTCTTC
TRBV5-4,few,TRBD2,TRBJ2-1,CASSFRTSAGKQFF,TGTGCCAGCAGCTTCCGGACTAGCGCAGGAAAGCAGTTCTTC
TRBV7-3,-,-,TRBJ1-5,CASSLTAQAQHF,TGTGCCAGCAGCTTAACGGCGCAGGCCCAGCATTTT
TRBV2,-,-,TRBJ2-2,CASSVQTRTNTGELFF,TGTGCCAGCAGTGTACAGACTAGAACGAACACCGGGGAGCTGTTTTTT
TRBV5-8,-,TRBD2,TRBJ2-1,CASSPRTSAYNEQFF,TGTGCCAGCAGCCCCCGGACTAGCGCATACAATGAGCAGTTCTTC
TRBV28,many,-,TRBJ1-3,CASSSGSTNTIYF,TGTGCCAGCAGTTCAGGGTCGACAAACACCATATATTTT
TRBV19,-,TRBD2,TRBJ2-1,CASSIGASGGSYNEQFF,TGTGCCAGTAGTATAGGGGCTAGCGGAGGGTCCTACAATGAGCAGTTCTTC
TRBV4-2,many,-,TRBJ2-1,CASSQDLSLRGEQFF,TGTGCCAGCAGCCAAGATTTAAGTTTGAGAGGTGAGCAGTTCTTC
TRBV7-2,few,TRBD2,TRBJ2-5,CASSLVGGSQETQYF,TGTGCCAGCAGCTTAGTTGGCGGGAGCCAAGAGACCCAGTACTTC
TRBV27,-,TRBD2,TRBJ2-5,CASSFGLAGVQETQYF,TGTGCCAGCAGTTTCGGACTAGCGGGAGTTCAGGAGACCCAGTACTTC
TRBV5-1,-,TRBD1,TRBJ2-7,CASSLPGQGFEQYF,TGCGCCAGCAGCTTACCGGGACAGGGCTTCGAGCAGTACTTC
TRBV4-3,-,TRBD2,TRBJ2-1,CASSQVGTSGTEQFF,TGCGCCAGCAGCCAAGTAGGGACTAGCGGGACTGAGCAGTTCTTC
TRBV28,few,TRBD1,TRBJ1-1,CASSYRGPTEAFF,TGTGCCAGCAGTTACAGGGGCCCCACTGAAGCTTTCTTT
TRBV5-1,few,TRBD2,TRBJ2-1,CASRLGTSVTNEQFF,TGCGCCAGCAGGTTGGGGACTAGCGTGACCAATGAGCAGTTCTTC
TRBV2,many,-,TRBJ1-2,CASSERQNYGYTF,TGTGCCAGCAGTGAGAGACAGAACTATGGCTACACCTTC
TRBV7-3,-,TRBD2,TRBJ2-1,CASSSPGLAGGGSYNEQFF,TGTGCCAGCAGCTCCCCGGGACTAGCGGGGGGAGGGTCCTACAATGAGCAGTTCTTC
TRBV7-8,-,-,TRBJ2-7,CASSKAVSNEQYF,TGTGCCAGCAGCAAAGCGGTCAGTAACGAGCAGTACTTC
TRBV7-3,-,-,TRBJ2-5,CASSPSAGAPRGETQYF,TGTGCCAGCAGCCCCTCGGCCGGGGCACCCCGGGGGGAGACCCAGTACTTC
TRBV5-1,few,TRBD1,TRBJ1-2,CASSYGTGSYGYTF,TGCGCCAGCAGCTACGGGACAGGTTCTTATGGCTACACCTTC
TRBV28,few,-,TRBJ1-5,CAETGRGNQPQHF,TGTGCCGAGACGGGCAGGGGCAATCAGCCCCAGCATTTT